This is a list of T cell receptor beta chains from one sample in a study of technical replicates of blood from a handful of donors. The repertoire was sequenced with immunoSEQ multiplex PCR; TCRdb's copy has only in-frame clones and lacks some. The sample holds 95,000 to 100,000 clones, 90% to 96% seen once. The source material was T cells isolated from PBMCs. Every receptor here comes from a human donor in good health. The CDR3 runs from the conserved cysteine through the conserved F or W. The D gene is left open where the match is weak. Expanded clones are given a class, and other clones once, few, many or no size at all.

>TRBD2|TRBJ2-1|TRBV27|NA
TGTGCCAGCAGTTTAGCGACTAGCGTCTACAATGAGCAGTTCTTC
CASSLATSVYNEQFF
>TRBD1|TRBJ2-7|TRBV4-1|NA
TGCGCCAGCAGCCGAGAGGGGACAGGGAAAGTCTACGAGCAGTACTTC
CASSREGTGKVYEQYF
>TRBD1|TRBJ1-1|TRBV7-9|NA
TGTGCCAGCAGCTTAGAGGGACAGGGAGAAGCTTTCTTT
CASSLEGQGEAFF
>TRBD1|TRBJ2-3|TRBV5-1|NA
TGCGCCAGCAGCTTAGACAGGGGGAGCACAGATACGCAGTATTTT
CASSLDRGSTDTQYF
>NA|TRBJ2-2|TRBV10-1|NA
TGCGCCAGCAGTGAGAGTTTTTGGGGGACTAACACCGGGGAGCTGTTTTTT
CASSESFWGTNTGELFF
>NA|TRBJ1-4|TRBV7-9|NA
TGTGCCAGCAGCTTACAGGGCGTGTATGAAAAACTGTTTTTT
CASSLQGVYEKLFF
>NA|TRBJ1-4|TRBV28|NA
TGTGCCAGCAGCCTGGGACGGGGGTTGGAAAAACTGTTTTTT
CASSLGRGLEKLFF
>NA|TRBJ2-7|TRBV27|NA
TGTGCCAGCAGTCCTGGGGGGTTTGGCTACGAGCAGTACTTC
CASSPGGFGYEQYF
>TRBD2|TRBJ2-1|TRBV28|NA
TGTGCCAGCAGTGGACGGGAGGCCCCCTCCTACAATGAGCAGTTCTTC
CASSGREAPSYNEQFF
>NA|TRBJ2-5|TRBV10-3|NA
TGTGCCATCAGTGAGAGGGGATATCAAGAGACCCAGTACTTC
CAISERGYQETQYF
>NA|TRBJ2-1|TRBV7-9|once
TGTGCCAGCAGCGCACCCCGGGGGTCCTACAATGAGCAGTTCTTC
CASSAPRGSYNEQFF
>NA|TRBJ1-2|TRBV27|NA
TGTGCCAGCAGTTTACACAGCAACTATGGCTACACCTTC
CASSLHSNYGYTF
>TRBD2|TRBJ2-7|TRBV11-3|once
TGTGCCAGCAGCTTAGGTAATAGCGGGGCCTCCTACGAGCAGTACTTC
CASSLGNSGASYEQYF
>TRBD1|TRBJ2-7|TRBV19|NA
TGTGCCAGCCGGGACAGGGGTCTCGAGCAGTACTTC
CASRDRGLEQYF
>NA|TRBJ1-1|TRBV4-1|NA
TGCGCCAGCAGCCAAGATTGGGGCAGGACTGAAGCTTTCTTT
CASSQDWGRTEAFF
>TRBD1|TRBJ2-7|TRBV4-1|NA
TGCGCCAGCAGCCAGAGACAGGGGGCCTACGAGCAGTACTTC
CASSQRQGAYEQYF
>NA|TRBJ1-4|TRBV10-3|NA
TGTGCCATCAGTGTATCTGGGGAGGATGAAAAACTGTTTTTT
CAISVSGEDEKLFF
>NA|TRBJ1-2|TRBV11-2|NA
TGTGCCAGCAGCTTAAGCAGGGAATATGGCTACACCTTC
CASSLSREYGYTF
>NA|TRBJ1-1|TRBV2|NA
TGTGCCAGCCTCGACACCAACACTGAAGCTTTCTTT
CASLDTNTEAFF
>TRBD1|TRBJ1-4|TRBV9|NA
TGTGCCAGCAGCCCGGACAGGGGACATGAAAAACTGTTTTTT
CASSPDRGHEKLFF
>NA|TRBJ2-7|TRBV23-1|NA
TGCGCCAGCAGGGACACAGGGATCTACGAGCAGTACTTC
CASRDTGIYEQYF
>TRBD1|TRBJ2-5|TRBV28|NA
TGTGCCAGCACCGACAGGGAGATTCCTAAAGAGACCCAGTACTTC
CASTDREIPKETQYF
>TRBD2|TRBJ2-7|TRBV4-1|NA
TGCGCCAGCAGCCAAGCCCAGCGGGAGGCCTACGAGCAGTACTTC
CASSQAQREAYEQYF
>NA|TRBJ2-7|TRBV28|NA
TGTGCCAGCCAGTTCGTCGGGTCCCCCTACGAGCAGTACTTC
CASQFVGSPYEQYF